Listed below are T cell receptor beta chains from one sample, sequenced in a study of blood T cell repertoires in COVID-19. Generated by immunoSEQ multiplex PCR, the TCRdb table keeps only in-frame clones and is missing some. The sample lists over 150,000 clones; 87% were seen once. The material sequenced was peripheral blood. The receptors originated from a woman aged 60-75 years who had recovered from COVID-19. Both conserved end residues are part of each CDR3. A D gene is named only where the DNA matches it firmly. Expanded clones are given a class, and other clones once, few, many or no size at all.

V	size	J	D	CDR3	DNA
TRBV5-1	-	TRBJ2-2	-	CASSQSLRGTGELFF	TGCGCCAGCAGCCAGTCCCTTCGGGGCACCGGGGAGCTGTTTTTT
TRBV10-3	once	TRBJ1-2	-	CAISERAAENYGYTF	TGTGCCATCAGTGAAAGGGCAGCGGAGAACTATGGCTACACCTTC
TRBV3-1/TRBV3-2	-	TRBJ2-7	TRBD1	CASSHGTGDIEQYF	TGTGCCAGCAGCCACGGGACAGGTGACATCGAGCAGTACTTC
TRBV15	-	TRBJ1-2	-	CATSRGGFNYGYTF	TGTGCCACCAGCAGAGGCGGATTTAACTATGGCTACACCTTC
TRBV28	-	TRBJ2-7	-	CASSLGGAIYEQYF	TGTGCCAGCAGTTTAGGGGGGGCCATCTACGAGCAGTACTTC
TRBV27	-	TRBJ1-5	-	CASSLTGDQPQHF	TGTGCCAGCAGTTTGACAGGAGATCAGCCCCAGCATTTT
TRBV29-1	-	TRBJ1-1	-	CSGTLGGAAEAFF	TGCAGCGGTACATTAGGGGGGGCCGCTGAAGCTTTCTTT
TRBV19	-	TRBJ1-5	-	CASSIDPLTCGPQHF	TGTGCCAGTAGTATAGATCCTCTTACCTGCGGTCCCCAGCATTTT
TRBV2	-	TRBJ1-2	TRBD1	CAGKRTGASLNYGYTF	TGTGCCGGCAAGAGGACAGGGGCTTCCCTTAACTATGGCTACACCTTC
TRBV11-2	-	TRBJ1-4	TRBD1	CASSAGQGAPTNEKLFF	TGTGCCAGCAGCGCGGGACAGGGGGCTCCAACTAATGAAAAACTGTTTTTT
TRBV28	-	TRBJ1-2	-	CASSRVEDGYTF	TGTGCCAGCAGTCGGGTAGAGGATGGCTACACCTTC
TRBV7-6	-	TRBJ2-2	-	CASSKAGGNTGELFF	TGTGCCAGCAGCAAAGCCGGGGGGAACACCGGGGAGCTGTTTTTT
TRBV11-3	-	TRBJ2-5	-	CASSPTGQETQYF	TGTGCCAGCAGTCCTACCGGGCAAGAGACCCAGTACTTC
TRBV9	-	TRBJ2-1	-	CASSVGRGSFDEQFF	TGTGCCAGCAGCGTAGGTCGGGGGAGTTTTGATGAGCAGTTCTTC
TRBV2	once	TRBJ2-7	TRBD2	CAGEGRGAGLFSYEQYF	TGTGCCGGAGAAGGGCGGGGGGCCGGACTGTTTTCCTACGAGCAGTACTTC
TRBV5-1	-	TRBJ1-1	TRBD1	CASSLSTGVTEAFF	TGCGCCAGCAGCTTGAGTACAGGGGTGACTGAAGCTTTCTTT
TRBV5-5	once	TRBJ2-1	-	CASSLGLGNEQFF	TGTGCCAGCAGCTTGGGGCTAGGTAATGAGCAGTTCTTC
TRBV5-1	-	TRBJ2-1	-	CASRISYNEQFF	TGCGCCAGCCGTATCTCCTACAATGAGCAGTTCTTC
TRBV15	-	TRBJ1-2	-	CATRDYNYGYTF	TGTGCCACCAGAGACTATAACTATGGCTACACCTTC
TRBV28	-	TRBJ2-1	TRBD2	CASSPDAGGPGEQFF	TGTGCCAGCAGCCCAGACGCGGGGGGGCCAGGTGAGCAGTTCTTC
TRBV10-3	-	TRBJ2-7	TRBD1	CAIRGTGFGGEQYF	TGTGCCATCAGAGGGACAGGGTTCGGAGGCGAGCAGTACTTC
TRBV5-1	-	TRBJ2-7	TRBD1	CASSAWTGPDYEQYF	TGCGCCAGCAGCGCCTGGACAGGTCCCGACTACGAGCAGTACTTC
TRBV5-5	-	TRBJ1-1	-	CASSLASTVGRTEAFF	TGTGCCAGCAGCTTGGCCTCAACGGTTGGGAGAACTGAAGCTTTCTTT
TRBV6-5	-	TRBJ1-1	-	CASSKWGGETEAFF	TGTGCCAGCAGTAAATGGGGGGGAGAGACTGAAGCTTTCTTT
TRBV9	once	TRBJ2-7	TRBD2	CASSLRSGGPYEQYF	TGTGCCAGCAGCCTAAGGTCGGGGGGGCCCTACGAGCAGTACTTC
TRBV3-1/TRBV3-2	-	TRBJ2-7	-	CASSHKGAYEQYF	TGTGCCAGCAGCCATAAGGGGGCCTACGAGCAGTACTTC
TRBV18	once	TRBJ1-1	TRBD1	CASSPNRKQGAHSAFF	TGTGCCAGCTCACCCAACCGAAAACAGGGGGCGCATTCAGCTTTCTTT
TRBV27	-	TRBJ2-1	-	CASSLSGEAYNEQFF	TGTGCCAGCAGTTTATCCGGGGAGGCCTACAATGAGCAGTTCTTC
TRBV4-3	-	TRBJ2-3	TRBD2	CASSPQTVGGGDTQYF	TGCGCCAGCAGCCCACAGACGGTCGGCGGGGGGGATACGCAGTATTTT
TRBV29-1	-	TRBJ1-4	-	CSVEVSLGNEKLFF	TGCAGCGTTGAAGTATCGCTCGGTAATGAAAAACTGTTTTTT
TRBV29-1	once	TRBJ2-2	-	CSVRTGRVTGELFF	TGCAGCGTGAGGACAGGGAGGGTCACCGGGGAGCTGTTTTTT
TRBV27	-	TRBJ2-7	-	CASRLQVGGGEQYF	TGTGCCAGCAGACTTCAGGTGGGGGGAGGCGAGCAGTACTTC
TRBV3-1/TRBV3-2	-	TRBJ1-2	TRBD1	CASSYGRQGYGYTF	TGTGCCAGCAGCTATGGACGACAGGGATACGGCTACACCTTC
TRBV5-1	-	TRBJ1-2	-	CASSFGGDYGYTF	TGCGCCAGCAGCTTCGGGGGGGACTATGGCTACACCTTC
TRBV24-1	once	TRBJ2-5	-	CAAGSRYQETQYF	TGTGCCGCAGGCTCCAGGTACCAAGAGACCCAGTACTTC
TRBV6-1	-	TRBJ1-5	-	CASSEAHGGEVSYQPQHF	TGTGCCAGCAGTGAAGCGCACGGCGGGGAGGTTTCCTATCAGCCCCAGCATTTT
TRBV4-3	-	TRBJ1-6	TRBD1	CASSQEDRGNSPLHF	TGCGCCAGCAGCCAAGAAGACAGGGGTAATTCACCCCTCCACTTT
TRBV9	-	TRBJ2-5	TRBD1	CASSVTTGTAPTQYF	TGTGCCAGCAGCGTAACCACCGGGACAGCCCCGACCCAGTACTTC
TRBV3-1/TRBV3-2	-	TRBJ2-1	TRBD2	CASSQQTSGGAVEQFF	TGTGCCAGCAGCCAACAAACTAGCGGGGGGGCGGTGGAGCAGTTCTTC
TRBV7-9	-	TRBJ2-3	TRBD2	CASSPPQRGVADTQYF	TGTGCCAGCAGCCCCCCCCAGCGGGGGGTCGCAGATACGCAGTATTTT
TRBV11-2	-	TRBJ1-2	-	CASSLDLGGHYGYTF	TGTGCCAGCAGCTTAGATTTGGGAGGTCACTATGGCTACACCTTC
TRBV5-1	-	TRBJ2-2	-	CASSLQQENTGELFF	TGCGCCAGCAGCTTACAACAGGAGAACACCGGGGAGCTGTTTTTT
TRBV16	-	TRBJ1-6	-	CASSVRDTYNSPLHF	TGTGCCAGCAGCGTCCGGGACACTTATAATTCACCCCTCCACTTT
TRBV15	-	TRBJ1-5	-	CATSTTQAQPQHF	TGTGCCACCAGCACCACCCAGGCCCAGCCCCAGCATTTT
TRBV28	once	TRBJ1-6	-	CASTLGTATYSPLHF	TGTGCCAGCACTCTAGGGACTGCTACTTATTCACCCCTCCACTTT
TRBV19	-	TRBJ1-5	TRBD1	CASSGTVNQPQHF	TGTGCCAGTAGCGGGACAGTCAATCAGCCCCAGCATTTT
TRBV7-8	-	TRBJ1-5	-	CASSLDSLNQPQHF	TGTGCCAGCAGCTTAGATTCCCTAAATCAGCCCCAGCATTTT
TRBV14	-	TRBJ2-7	TRBD2	CASSRGGALGEQYF	TGTGCCAGCAGCCGCGGGGGAGCGTTGGGCGAGCAGTACTTC
TRBV4-3	-	TRBJ2-3	-	CASSQSAADTQYF	TGCGCCAGCAGCCAGTCTGCGGCAGATACGCAGTATTTT
TRBV5-1	-	TRBJ2-5	-	CASSSLQKQETQYF	TGCGCCAGCAGCTCTTTACAGAAACAAGAGACCCAGTACTTC
TRBV30	-	TRBJ2-3	-	CAWSGVGTDTQYF	TGTGCCTGGAGCGGGGTGGGCACAGATACGCAGTATTTT
TRBV4-3	-	TRBJ2-7	-	CASSQDPPLIQASSYEQYF	TGCGCCAGCAGCCAAGATCCTCCCCTGATACAGGCGAGCTCCTACGAGCAGTACTTC
TRBV5-1	-	TRBJ2-2	-	CASSQRTGTFGAGELFF	-
TRBV5-1	once	TRBJ2-1	TRBD2	CASSPGGGGPPNEQFF	TGCGCCAGCAGCCCCGGGGGCGGGGGGCCCCCCAATGAGCAGTTCTTC
TRBV7-9	few	TRBJ1-1	TRBD1	CASSLGTGSYTEAFF	TGTGCCAGCAGCTTAGGGACAGGCTCTTACACTGAAGCTTTCTTT
TRBV29-1	few	TRBJ1-1	-	CSVIEGWGFEAFF	TGCAGCGTTATAGAGGGATGGGGATTTGAAGCTTTCTTT
TRBV28	-	TRBJ1-5	-	CASSLKTGLNQPQHF	TGTGCCAGCAGTTTAAAGACAGGCCTCAATCAGCCCCAGCATTTT